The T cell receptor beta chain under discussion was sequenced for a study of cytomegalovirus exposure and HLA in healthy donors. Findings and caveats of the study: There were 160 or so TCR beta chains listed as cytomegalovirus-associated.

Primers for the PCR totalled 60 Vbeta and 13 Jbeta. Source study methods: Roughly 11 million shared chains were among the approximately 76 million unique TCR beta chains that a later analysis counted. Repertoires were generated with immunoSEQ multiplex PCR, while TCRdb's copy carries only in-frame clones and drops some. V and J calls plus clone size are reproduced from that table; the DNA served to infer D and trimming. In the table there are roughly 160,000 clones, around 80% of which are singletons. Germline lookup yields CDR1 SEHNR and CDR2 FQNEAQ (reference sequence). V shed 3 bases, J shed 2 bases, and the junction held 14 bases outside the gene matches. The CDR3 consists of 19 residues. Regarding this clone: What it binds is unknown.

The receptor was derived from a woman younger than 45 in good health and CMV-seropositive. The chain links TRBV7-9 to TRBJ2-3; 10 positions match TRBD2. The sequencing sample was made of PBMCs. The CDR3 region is CASSFGVASGGSNTDTQYF. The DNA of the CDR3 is TGTGCCAGCAGCTTCGGAGTGGCTAGCGGGGGAAGCAACACAGATACGCAGTATTTT.